The rows below give T cell receptor beta chains drawn from one sample of a study of cytomegalovirus exposure and HLA in healthy donors. Method: immunoSEQ multiplex PCR; TCRdb's copy keeps in-frame clones and lacks some. The data hold more than 95,000 clones, with roughly 85% observed a single time. The sample was PBMCs. The receptors shown here come from a woman aged 40 to 50 in good health and CMV-seropositive. Each CDR3 is given without its conserved first and last residue. Fields, in order: V gene, clone size, CDR3 protein. Expanded clones get a size class; other rows say once, few or many, or leave the size out.

V: TRBV7-2; size: NA; CDR3: ASSLDSYGYT
V: TRBV4-1; size: NA; CDR3: ASSPGQGSYEQY
V: TRBV5-1; size: NA; CDR3: ASSLDGTGRNEQY
V: TRBV19; size: NA; CDR3: ASSILGQGARGTGELF
V: TRBV6-6; size: NA; CDR3: ASTRGEETQY
V: TRBV4-2; size: few; CDR3: ASSQDPGSYYGYT
V: TRBV11-2; size: NA; CDR3: ASSLRGPDEQY
V: TRBV4-3; size: NA; CDR3: ASSQGGHSKGNTIY
V: TRBV7-2; size: once; CDR3: ASSFSRGSYNEQF
V: TRBV28; size: NA; CDR3: ASSVLAPGLSSSDTQY
V: TRBV10-3; size: NA; CDR3: AISDATFSYEQY
V: TRBV19; size: NA; CDR3: ASSQEGGVSTEAF
V: TRBV9; size: NA; CDR3: ASSQGDNYGYT
V: TRBV7-9; size: NA; CDR3: ASSPRDKYEQY
V: TRBV19; size: NA; CDR3: ASSIGAGGANTGELF
V: TRBV4-2; size: NA; CDR3: ASSQNREAGLYNEQF
V: TRBV4-1; size: few; CDR3: ASSQRGAGNTEAF
V: TRBV10-2; size: NA; CDR3: ASSESIWLASGRETQY
V: TRBV21-1; size: NA; CDR3: ASSNGRLADNYEQY
V: TRBV19; size: NA; CDR3: ASALRDYGTGELF
V: TRBV27; size: few; CDR3: ASSLRVISTDTQY
V: TRBV10-2; size: NA; CDR3: ASIGTGDSGNTIY
V: TRBV6-4; size: NA; CDR3: ASSVAGGRNEQF
V: TRBV19; size: NA; CDR3: ASSIESSGRGAYNEQF